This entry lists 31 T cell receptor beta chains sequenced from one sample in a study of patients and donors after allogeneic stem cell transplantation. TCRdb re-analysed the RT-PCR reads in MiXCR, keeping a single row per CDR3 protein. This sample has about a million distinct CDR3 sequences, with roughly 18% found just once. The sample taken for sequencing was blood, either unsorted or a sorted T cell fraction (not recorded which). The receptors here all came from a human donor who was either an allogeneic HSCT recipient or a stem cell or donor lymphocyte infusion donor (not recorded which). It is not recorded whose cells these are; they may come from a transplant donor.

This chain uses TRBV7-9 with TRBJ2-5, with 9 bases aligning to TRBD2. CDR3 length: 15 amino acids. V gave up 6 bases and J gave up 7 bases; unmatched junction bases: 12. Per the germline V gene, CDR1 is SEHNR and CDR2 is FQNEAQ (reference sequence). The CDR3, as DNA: TGTGCCAGCAGTTCTTATAGCGGGAGAAAGGGGACCCAGTACTTC. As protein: CASSSYSGRKGTQYF.

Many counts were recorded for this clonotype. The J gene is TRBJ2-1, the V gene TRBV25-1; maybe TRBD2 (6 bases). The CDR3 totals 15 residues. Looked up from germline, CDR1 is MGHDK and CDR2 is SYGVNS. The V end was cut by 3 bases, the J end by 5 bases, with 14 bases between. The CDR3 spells CASSEGGLEDNEQFF. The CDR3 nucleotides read TGTGCCAGCAGTGAGGGGGGACTGGAAGACAATGAGCAGTTCTTC.

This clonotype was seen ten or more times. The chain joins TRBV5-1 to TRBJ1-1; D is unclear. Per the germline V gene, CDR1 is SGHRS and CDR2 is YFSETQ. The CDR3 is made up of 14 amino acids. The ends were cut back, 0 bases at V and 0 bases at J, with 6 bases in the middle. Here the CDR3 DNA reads TGCGCCAGCAGCTTGGACCCTATGAACACTGAAGCTTTCTTT. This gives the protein CASSLDPMNTEAFF.

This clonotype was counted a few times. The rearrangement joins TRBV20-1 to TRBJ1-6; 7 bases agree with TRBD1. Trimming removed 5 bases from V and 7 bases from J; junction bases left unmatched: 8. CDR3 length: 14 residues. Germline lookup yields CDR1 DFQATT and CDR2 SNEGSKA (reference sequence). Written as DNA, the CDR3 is TGCAGTGCTTCGGACAGGCTACGGAATTCACCCCTCCACTTT. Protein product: CSASDRLRNSPLHF.

CDR3 amino acids: CASSPVGDEQFF. DNA of the CDR3: TGTGCCAGCAGTCCCGTGGGGGATGAGCAGTTCTTC. This chain uses TRBV12-3 or TRBV12-4 with TRBJ2-1; D is possibly TRBD1 or TRBD2 (5 bases each). V was pared by 5 bases and J by 8 bases, with 10 bases between. There are 12 residues in the CDR3.

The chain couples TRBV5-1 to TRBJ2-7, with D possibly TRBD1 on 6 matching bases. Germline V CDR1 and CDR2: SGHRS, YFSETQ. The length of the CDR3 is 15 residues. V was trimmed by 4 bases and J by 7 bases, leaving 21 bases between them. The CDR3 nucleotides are TGCGCCAGCAGCGACTCGGACAGACGGATAGAAGAGCAGTACTTC. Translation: CASSDSDRRIEEQYF.

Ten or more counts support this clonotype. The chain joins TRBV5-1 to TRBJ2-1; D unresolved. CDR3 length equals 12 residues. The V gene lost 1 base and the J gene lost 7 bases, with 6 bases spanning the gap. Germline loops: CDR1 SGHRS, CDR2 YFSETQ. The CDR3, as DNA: TGCGCCAGCAGCTTGTCCTCAAATGAGCAGTTCTTC. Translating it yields CASSLSSNEQFF.

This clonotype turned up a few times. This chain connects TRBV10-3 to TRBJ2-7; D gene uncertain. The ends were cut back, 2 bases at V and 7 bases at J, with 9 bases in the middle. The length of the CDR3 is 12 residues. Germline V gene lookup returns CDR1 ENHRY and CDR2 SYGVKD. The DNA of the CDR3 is TGTGCCATCAGTGAGAACACCTTGGAGCAGTACTTC. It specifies CAISENTLEQYF.

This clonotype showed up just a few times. The CDR3 spells CASSPRLAGGSTDTQYF. The CDR3 bases are TGTGCCAGCAGCCCCCGACTAGCGGGGGGGAGCACAGATACGCAGTATTTT. The chain carries TRBV9 and TRBJ2-3; 14 bases are shared with TRBD2. The germline CDR1 and CDR2 sequences are SGDLS and YYNGEE. V shed 4 bases and J 0 bases; nucleotides not matched to a gene: 4. The CDR3 extends over 17 amino acids.

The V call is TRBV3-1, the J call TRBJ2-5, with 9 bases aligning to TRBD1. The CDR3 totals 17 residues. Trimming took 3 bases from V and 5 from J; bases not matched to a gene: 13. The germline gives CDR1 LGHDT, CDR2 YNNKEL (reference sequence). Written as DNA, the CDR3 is TGTGCCAGCAGCCAGGGCCCCGGGACAGGGTATATTGAGACCCAGTACTTC. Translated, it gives CASSQGPGTGYIETQYF.

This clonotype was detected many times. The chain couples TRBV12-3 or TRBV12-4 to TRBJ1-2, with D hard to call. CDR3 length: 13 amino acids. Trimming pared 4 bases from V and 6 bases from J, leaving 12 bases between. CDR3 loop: CASSSGPLNGYTF. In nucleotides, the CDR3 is TGTGCCAGCAGTTCGGGCCCCCTTAATGGCTACACCTTC.

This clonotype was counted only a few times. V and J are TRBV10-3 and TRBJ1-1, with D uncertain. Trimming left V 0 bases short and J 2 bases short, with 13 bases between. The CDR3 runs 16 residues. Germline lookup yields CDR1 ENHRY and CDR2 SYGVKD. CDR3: CAISESVKGANTEAFF. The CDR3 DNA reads TGTGCCATCAGTGAGTCGGTCAAGGGAGCAAACACTGAAGCTTTCTTT.

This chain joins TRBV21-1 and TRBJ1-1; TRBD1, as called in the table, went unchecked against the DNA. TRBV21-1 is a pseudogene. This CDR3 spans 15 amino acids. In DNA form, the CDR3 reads TGTGCCAGCAGCCCCGATCGGGGGACGAACACTGAAGCTTTCTTT. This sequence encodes CASSPDRGTNTEAFF.

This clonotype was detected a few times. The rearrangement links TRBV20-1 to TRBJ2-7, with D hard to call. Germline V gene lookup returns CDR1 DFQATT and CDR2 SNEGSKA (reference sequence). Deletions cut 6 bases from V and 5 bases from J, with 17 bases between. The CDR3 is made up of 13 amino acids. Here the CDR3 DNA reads TGCAGTGCGATCCAGGACGCTGTCCACGAGCAGTACTTC. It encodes CSAIQDAVHEQYF.

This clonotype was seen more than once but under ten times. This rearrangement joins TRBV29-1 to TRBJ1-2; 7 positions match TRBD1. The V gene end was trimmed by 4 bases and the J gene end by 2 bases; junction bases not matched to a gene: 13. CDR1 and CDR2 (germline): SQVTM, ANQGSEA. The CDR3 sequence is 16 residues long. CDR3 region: CSVGMNYRGGNYGYTF. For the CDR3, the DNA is TGCAGCGTTGGAATGAACTACAGGGGAGGCAACTATGGCTACACCTTC.

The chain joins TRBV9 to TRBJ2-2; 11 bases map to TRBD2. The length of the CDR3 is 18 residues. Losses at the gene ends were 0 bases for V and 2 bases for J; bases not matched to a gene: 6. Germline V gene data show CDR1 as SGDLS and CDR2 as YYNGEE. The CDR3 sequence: CASSVELAGVLNTGELFF. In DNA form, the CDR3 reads TGTGCCAGCAGCGTAGAACTAGCGGGGGTCTTAAACACCGGGGAGCTGTTTTTT.

The CDR3 DNA reads as TGTGCCAGCAGTCCGGGACAGCGCTACGAGCAGTACTTC. Protein product: CASSPGQRYEQYF. V and J are TRBV27 and TRBJ2-7, with TRBD1 identical over 7 bases. The J segment lost 3 bases and the V segment lost 5 bases, leaving 4 bases of the junction unmatched. Germline lookup yields CDR1 MNHEY and CDR2 SMNVEV (reference sequence). CDR3 size: 13 residues.

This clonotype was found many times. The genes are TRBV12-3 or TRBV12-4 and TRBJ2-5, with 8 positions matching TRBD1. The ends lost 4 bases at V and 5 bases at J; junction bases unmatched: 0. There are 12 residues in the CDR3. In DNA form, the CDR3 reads TGTGCCAGCAGTTGGACAGGGGAGACCCAGTACTTC. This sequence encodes CASSWTGETQYF.

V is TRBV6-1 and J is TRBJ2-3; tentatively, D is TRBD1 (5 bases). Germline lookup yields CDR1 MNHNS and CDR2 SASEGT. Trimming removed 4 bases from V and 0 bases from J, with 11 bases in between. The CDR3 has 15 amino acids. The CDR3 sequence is CASSGQRTSTDTQYF. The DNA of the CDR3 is TGTGCCAGCAGTGGACAGCGAACTAGCACAGATACGCAGTATTTT.

The CDR3 spells CATTREGGELFF. The CDR3 DNA reads TGTGCCACGACCCGCGAGGGCGGGGAGCTGTTTTTT. This rearrangement joins TRBV7-6 to TRBJ2-2, with D possibly being TRBD2 (5 bases). V lost 10 bases to trimming and J lost 7 bases, with 13 bases between them. CDR1 and CDR2 from the germline V gene are SGHVS and FNYEAQ. CDR3 size: 12 residues.

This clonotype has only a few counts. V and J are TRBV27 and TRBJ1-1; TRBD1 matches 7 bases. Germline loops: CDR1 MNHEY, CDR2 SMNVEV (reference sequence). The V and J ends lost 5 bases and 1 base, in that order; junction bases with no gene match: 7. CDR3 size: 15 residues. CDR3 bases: TGTGCCAGCAGTACAAGGGGGCGGGAGAACACTGAAGCTTTCTTT. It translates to CASSTRGRENTEAFF.

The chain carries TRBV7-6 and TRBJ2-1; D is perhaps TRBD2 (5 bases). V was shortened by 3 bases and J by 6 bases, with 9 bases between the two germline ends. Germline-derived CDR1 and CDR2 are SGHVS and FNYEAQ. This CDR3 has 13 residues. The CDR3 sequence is CASSFTSFNEQFF. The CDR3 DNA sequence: TGTGCCAGCAGCTTTACTAGTTTCAATGAGCAGTTCTTC.

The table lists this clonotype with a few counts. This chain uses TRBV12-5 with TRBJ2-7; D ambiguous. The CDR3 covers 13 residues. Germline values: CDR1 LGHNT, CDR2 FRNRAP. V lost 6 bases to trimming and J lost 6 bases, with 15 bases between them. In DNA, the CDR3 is TGTGCTAGTGGGAATGTGGGCGCCCTCGAGCAGTACTTC. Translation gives CASGNVGALEQYF.

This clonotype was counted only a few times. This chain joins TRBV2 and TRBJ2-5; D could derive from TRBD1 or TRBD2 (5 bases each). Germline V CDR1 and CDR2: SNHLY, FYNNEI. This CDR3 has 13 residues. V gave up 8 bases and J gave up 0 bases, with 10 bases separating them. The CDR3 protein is CASLGRNQETQYF. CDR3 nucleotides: TGTGCCAGCCTGGGACGCAACCAAGAGACCCAGTACTTC.

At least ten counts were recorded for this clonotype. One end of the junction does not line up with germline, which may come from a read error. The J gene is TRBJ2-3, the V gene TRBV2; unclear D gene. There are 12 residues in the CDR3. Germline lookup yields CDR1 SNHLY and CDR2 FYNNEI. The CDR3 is CASRSSTDTQYF. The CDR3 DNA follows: TGCGCCAGCAGAAGTAGCACAGATACGCAGTATTTT.

CDR3 DNA: TGTGCCAGCAGCCCGGACTGGTGGTCCCCTTTGAGCTCCTACAATGAGCAGTTCTTC. This sequence encodes CASSPDWWSPLSSYNEQFF. This rearrangement joins TRBV28 to TRBJ2-1; weak D call: TRBD2 (5 bases). Germline V gene data show CDR1 as MDHEN and CDR2 as SYDVKM. This CDR3 comprises 19 residues. V gave up 6 bases and J gave up 0 bases, with 24 bases separating them.

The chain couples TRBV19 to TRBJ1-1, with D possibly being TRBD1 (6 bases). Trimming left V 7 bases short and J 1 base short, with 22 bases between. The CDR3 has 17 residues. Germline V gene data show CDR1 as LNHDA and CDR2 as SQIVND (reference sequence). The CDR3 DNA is TGTGCCAGTAAGGATGGGGGGCTTCTGGGTCGGAACACTGAAGCTTTCTTT. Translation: CASKDGGLLGRNTEAFF.

CDR3 coding DNA: TGCAGTGCCCAAGTTACCACAACCTATGGCTACACCTTC. It codes for CSAQVTTTYGYTF. This chain joins TRBV20-1 and TRBJ1-2; D is undetermined. The CDR3 is 13 residues long. V was shortened by 6 bases and J by 4 bases, with 15 bases between the two germline ends. Germline V lookup: CDR1 DFQATT, CDR2 SNEGSKA (reference sequence).

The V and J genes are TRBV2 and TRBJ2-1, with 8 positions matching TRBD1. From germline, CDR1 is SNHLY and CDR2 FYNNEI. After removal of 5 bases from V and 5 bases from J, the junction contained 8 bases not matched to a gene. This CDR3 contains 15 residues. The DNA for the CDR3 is TGTGCCAGCAGTATCGACAGGGGTAGCCACAATGAGCAGTTCTTC. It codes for CASSIDRGSHNEQFF.

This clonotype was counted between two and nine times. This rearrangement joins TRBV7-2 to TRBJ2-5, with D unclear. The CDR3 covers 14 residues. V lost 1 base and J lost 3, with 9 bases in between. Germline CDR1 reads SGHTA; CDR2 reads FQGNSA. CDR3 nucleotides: TGTGCCAGCAGCTTAGATTGGCCCAAAGAGACCCAGTACTTC. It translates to CASSLDWPKETQYF. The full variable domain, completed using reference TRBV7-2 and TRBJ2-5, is GAGVSQSPSNKVTEKGKDVELRCDPISGHTALYWYRQSLGQGLEFLIYFQGNSAPDKSGLPSDRFSAERTGGSVSTLTIQRTQQEDSAVYLCASSLDWPKETQYFGPGTRLLVL.

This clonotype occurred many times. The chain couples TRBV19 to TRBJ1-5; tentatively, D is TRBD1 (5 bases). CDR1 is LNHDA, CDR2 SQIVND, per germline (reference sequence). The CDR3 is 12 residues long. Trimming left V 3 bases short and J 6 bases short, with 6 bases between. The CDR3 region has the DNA TGTGCCAGTAGTATTGGGGGTCAGCCCCAGCATTTT. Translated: CASSIGGQPQHF.